The next 26 T cell receptor beta chains were all read from a single sample in a study of cytomegalovirus exposure and HLA in healthy donors. Assay: immunoSEQ multiplex PCR; the TCRdb copy retains only in-frame clones and omits some. The sample carries under 150,000 clones, 85% to 90% recorded once. Sequencing input: PBMCs. The source of these receptors is a man younger than 35 in good health and CMV-seronegative.

This clone was seen a few times. The chain is built from TRBV4-1 and TRBJ2-7; D unclear. The CDR3 length is 17 residues. Germline CDR1 is MGHRA and CDR2 is YSYEKL. V lost 1 base and J lost 5, with 21 bases in between. The CDR3 here is CASSQGAPERQMDEQYF. The CDR3 DNA sequence: TGCGCCAGCAGCCAAGGTGCCCCGGAGAGGCAAATGGACGAGCAGTACTTC.

The chain links TRBV6-1 to TRBJ2-4, with 7 bases that match TRBD1. V dropped 2 bases and J dropped 6; count of bases not matched to a gene: 4. There are 14 residues in the CDR3. Germline lookup yields CDR1 MNHNS and CDR2 SASEGT. CDR3 bases: TGTGCCAGCAGTGAACTGACAGGGAGAAACATTCAGTACTTC. The encoded protein is CASSELTGRNIQYF.

The V call is TRBV13, the J call TRBJ2-7; 9 nucleotides line up with TRBD1. Germline CDR1 reads PRHDT; CDR2 reads FYEKMQ (reference sequence). The CDR3 totals 16 residues. The ends lost 5 bases at V and 3 bases at J; junction bases unmatched: 11. For the CDR3, the DNA is TGTGCCAGCAGCCTACTCCGGGACAGGGACGTCTACGAGCAGTACTTC. Protein: CASSLLRDRDVYEQYF.

This clone has only a few counts. The chain is built from TRBV28 and TRBJ1-2; TRBD1 might be the D (5 bases). CDR3 length: 15 residues. Trimming pared 6 bases from V and 2 bases from J, leaving 16 bases between. CDR1 is MDHEN and CDR2 is SYDVKM in the germline V gene. CDR3 sequence (DNA): TGTGCCAGCAGCTTAGTGGTGGGGGGGAACTATGGCTACACCTTC. Protein product: CASSLVVGGNYGYTF.

The chain employs TRBV5-1 and TRBJ2-3; 7 bases match TRBD2. The CDR3 length is 14 residues. Germline V gene sequence: CDR1 SGHRS, CDR2 YFSETQ. Trimming cost V 7 bases and J 1 base; bases outside gene matches: 6. DNA for the CDR3: TGCGCCAGCCGCCTAGCGGAGCGCACAGATACGCAGTATTTT. It encodes CASRLAERTDTQYF.

The CDR3 DNA is TGTGCCAGCAGGGGACAGTATCTCAATGAGCAGTTCTTC. Its protein is CASRGQYLNEQFF. V is TRBV6-5 and J is TRBJ2-1; 7 positions agree with TRBD1. Germline CDR1 and CDR2: MNHEY and SVGAGI. V trimming: 6 bases; J trimming: 6 bases; junction bases outside the gene matches: 5. The CDR3 consists of 13 residues.

This clone was counted between two and nine times. The CDR3 protein is CASSPTVLRTQETQYF. The DNA of the CDR3 is TGCGCCAGCAGCCCGACTGTTCTCCGTACCCAAGAGACCCAGTACTTC. The V call is TRBV5-1, the J call TRBJ2-5; D unresolved. Germline CDR1 SGHRS, CDR2 YFSETQ. There are 16 residues in the CDR3. The V and J ends lost 4 bases and 1 base respectively, with 17 bases between them. The entire variable domain, with the rest obtained from reference TRBV5-1 and TRBJ2-5, is as follows: KAGVTQTPRYLIKTRGQQVTLSCSPISGHRSVSWYQQTPGQGLQFLFEYFSETQRNKGNFPGRFSGRQFSNSRSEMNVSTLELGDSALYLCASSPTVLRTQETQYFGPGTRLLVL.

V and J are TRBV19 and TRBJ2-6; D possibly corresponds to TRBD2 (6 bases). CDR1 and CDR2 (germline): LNHDA, SQIVND (reference sequence). Trimming removed 5 bases at V and 1 base at J, with 9 bases between. This CDR3 is 15 amino acids long. CDR3 residues: CASSPGDSGANVLTF. DNA of the CDR3: TGTGCCAGTAGTCCGGGGGATTCTGGGGCCAACGTCCTGACTTTC.

This clone was observed a few times. V is TRBV19 and J is TRBJ1-5, with 8 bases identical to TRBD1. Germline CDR1 is LNHDA and CDR2 is SQIVND (reference sequence). V lost 6 bases and J lost 11; bases outside the gene matches: 15. The CDR3 runs 15 residues. The CDR3 nucleotides read TGTGCCAGTAGCGCAGTGACAGGGGATCGGTTAGCCCAGCATTTT. Its translation is CASSAVTGDRLAQHF. Supplemented by reference TRBV19 and TRBJ1-5, the full variable domain reads DGGITQSPKYLFRKEGQNVTLSCEQNLNHDAMYWYRQDPGQGLRLIYYSQIVNDFQKGDIAEGYSVSREKKESFPLTVTSAQKNPTAFYLCASSAVTGDRLAQHFGDGTRLSIL.

Here the CDR3 DNA reads TGCGCCAGCAGCCAAGGGGTAGTGGGGAGACAGCCCCAGCATTTT. Its translation: CASSQGVVGRQPQHF. This rearrangement joins TRBV4-3 to TRBJ1-5; D remains ambiguous. CDR3 size: 15 residues. Trimming cost V 1 base and J 7 bases, with 14 bases left between them. The germline V gene has CDR1 LGHNA and CDR2 YSLEER.

The chain carries TRBV5-5 and TRBJ2-1; the D gene is possibly TRBD2 (5 bases). The CDR3 spans 13 residues. Germline V gives CDR1 SGHKS, CDR2 YYEKEE (reference sequence). Trimming took off 0 bases at V and 9 bases at J, with 10 bases between the two ends. The CDR3: CASSLGGGGEQFF. Written as DNA, the CDR3 is TGTGCCAGCAGCTTGGGAGGAGGCGGTGAGCAGTTCTTC.

The CDR3 nucleotides read TGTGCCAGCAGTTATCCGGGACAGTACGAGCAGTACTTC. As protein: CASSYPGQYEQYF. The chain joins TRBV28 to TRBJ2-7; 7 nucleotides agree with TRBD1. The J segment lost 4 bases and the V segment lost 4 bases, leaving 4 bases of the junction unmatched. Germline-derived CDR1 and CDR2 are MDHEN and SYDVKM. This CDR3 is 13 amino acids long. Full variable domain (outside the CDR3, taken from reference TRBV28 and TRBJ2-7): DVKVTQSSRYLVKRTGEKVFLECVQDMDHENMFWYRQDPGLGLRLIYFSYDVKMKEKGDIPEGYSVSREKKERFSLILESASTNQTSMYLCASSYPGQYEQYFGPGTRLTVT.

CDR3 DNA sequence: TGCGCCAGCAGCTTGGGAGGAAGCACAGATACGCAGTATTTT. It translates to CASSLGGSTDTQYF. This chain links TRBV5-1 with TRBJ2-3; D is uncertain. Germline V CDR1 and CDR2: SGHRS, YFSETQ. The CDR3 is 14 residues long. V lost 0 bases to trimming and J lost 0 bases, with 5 bases between them.

J is TRBJ1-1 and V is TRBV5-6; possibly TRBD1 for D (5 bases). The CDR3 contains 13 residues. The germline gives CDR1 SGHDT, CDR2 YYEEEE. V lost 1 base and J lost 6, with 10 bases in between. The CDR3 DNA sequence: TGTGCCAGCAGCTTGTTACAGGCCCCTGAAGCTTTCTTT. This gives the protein CASSLLQAPEAFF.

This chain uses TRBV13 with TRBJ1-1; no firm D call. CDR3 length: 12 residues. CDR1 and CDR2 (germline): PRHDT, FYEKMQ (reference sequence). Trimming cost V 1 base and J 11 bases, with 11 bases left between them. In DNA form, the CDR3 reads TGTGCCAGCAGCTTAGAAAGGGAGAGTGCTTTCTTT. Its translation is CASSLERESAFF.

This rearrangement joins TRBV11-2 to TRBJ1-2, with 8 bases matching TRBD1. The CDR3 spans 16 residues. After removal of 1 base from V and 4 bases from J, the junction contained 8 bases not matched to a gene. Per germline, CDR1 SGHAT and CDR2 FQNNGV. Written as DNA, the CDR3 is TGTGCCAGCAGCTTAGGCTCACACACAGGGGGCTATGGCTACACCTTC. This gives the protein CASSLGSHTGGYGYTF.

CDR3 loop: CASSYGQGVSNQPQHF. As DNA, the CDR3 is TGTGCCAGCAGTTACGGACAGGGGGTATCAAATCAGCCCCAGCATTTT. The chain carries TRBV6-6 and TRBJ1-5; TRBD1 matches 10 bases. CDR1 is MNHNY and CDR2 is SVGAGI in the germline V gene (reference sequence). V lost 2 bases to trimming and J lost 4 bases; unmatched junction nucleotides: 5. The CDR3 is made up of 16 amino acids.

CDR3 DNA sequence: TGTGCCAGCTCACGGGGAAGAGCGGGGGCCCCCGATGGGGCCCAGTACTTC. This gives the protein CASSRGRAGAPDGAQYF. The V gene is TRBV18, the J gene TRBJ2-5; 8 bases agree with TRBD2. Germline-derived CDR1 and CDR2 are KGHSH and LQKENI. V lost 4 bases to trimming and J lost 9 bases; unmatched junction nucleotides: 19. This CDR3 has 17 amino acids. Together with reference TRBV18 and TRBJ2-5, the CDR3 gives the full variable domain: NAGVMQNPRHLVRRRGQEARLRCSPMKGHSHVYWYRQLPEEGLKFMVYLQKENIIDESGMPKERFSAEFPKEGPSILRIQQVVRGDSAAYFCASSRGRAGAPDGAQYFGPGTRLLVL.

CDR3 amino acids: CASSPGYRGTSTDTQYF. The CDR3 DNA follows: TGTGCCAGCTCACCAGGGTATCGGGGTACTAGCACAGATACGCAGTATTTT. The chain couples TRBV18 to TRBJ2-3, with TRBD2 as a possible D gene (5 bases). Germline CDR1 KGHSH, CDR2 LQKENI. This CDR3 has 17 residues. Trimming took 2 bases from V and 0 from J, leaving 15 bases between them.

The gene calls are TRBV6-5 and TRBJ2-3; weak D call: TRBD2 (5 bases). The CDR3 runs to 14 residues. V lost 0 bases and J 4 bases, leaving 8 bases between the germline ends. The germline CDR1 and CDR2 sequences are MNHEY and SVGAGI. Here the CDR3 DNA reads TGTGCCAGCAGTTACTCGATCGGGGCAGATACGCAGTATTTT. This gives the protein CASSYSIGADTQYF.

The chain carries TRBV28 and TRBJ2-3; D not certain. The germline V and J ends were trimmed by 0 bases and 2 bases, with 15 bases remaining between them. The CDR3 consists of 17 residues. CDR1 is MDHEN and CDR2 is SYDVKM in the germline V gene. The CDR3 spells CASSLWTAVQLTDTQYF. The CDR3 DNA reads TGTGCCAGCAGTTTATGGACGGCTGTACAGCTCACAGATACGCAGTATTTT.

This clone is a singleton in its sample. CDR3 residues: CASSLVGRVKLGYTF. CDR3 DNA: TGTGCCAGCAGCTTGGTGGGGCGCGTAAAACTTGGCTACACCTTC. J is TRBJ1-2 and V is TRBV5-4; tentatively, D is TRBD1 (5 bases). The CDR3 runs to 15 residues. V was trimmed by 0 bases and J by 7 bases, leaving 16 bases between them. The germline V gene encodes CDR1 SGHNT and CDR2 YYREEE (reference sequence).

The V gene is TRBV10-3, the J gene TRBJ1-2; D is undetermined. V was cut by 5 bases and J by 0 bases, with 7 bases left in between. The germline V gene has CDR1 ENHRY and CDR2 SYGVKD. The CDR3 spans 13 residues. The CDR3 protein is CAISPRANYGYTF. The CDR3 DNA reads as TGTGCCATCAGTCCTCGGGCTAACTATGGCTACACCTTC.

The chain links TRBV2 to TRBJ2-5; 10 bases agree with TRBD2. The junction had 14 bases not matched to a gene; V was cut back by 8 bases and J by 5 bases. CDR1 and CDR2 (germline): SNHLY, FYNNEI. This CDR3 is built from 16 residues. CDR3 bases: TGTGCCAGCTGGCTAGCGGGGGAGTCCAAGGGGGAGACCCAGTACTTC. Its translation: CASWLAGESKGETQYF. Filled out from reference TRBV2 and TRBJ2-5, the complete variable domain reads EPEVTQTPSHQVTQMGQEVILRCVPISNHLYFYWYRQILGQKVEFLVSFYNNEISEKSEIFDDQFSVERPDGSNFTLKIRSTKLEDSAMYFCASWLAGESKGETQYFGPGTRLLVL.

V usage is TRBV2 and J usage is TRBJ1-2, with a weak D call TRBD1 (6 bases). The CDR3 is 14 amino acids. Germline CDR1 SNHLY, CDR2 FYNNEI. V shed 8 bases and J shed 4 bases, with 17 bases lying between them. CDR3 in DNA: TGTGCCAGCCGGGGGGAGGGGGTAAGCTATGGCTACACCTTC. It specifies CASRGEGVSYGYTF. The full variable domain, its missing parts supplied by reference TRBV2 and TRBJ1-2, is EPEVTQTPSHQVTQMGQEVILRCVPISNHLYFYWYRQILGQKVEFLVSFYNNEISEKSEIFDDQFSVERPDGSNFTLKIRSTKLEDSAMYFCASRGEGVSYGYTFGSGTRLTVV.

DNA for the CDR3: TGCGCCAGCAGCTTGGAGCAGGGCCAGCCCCAGCATTTT. Translated, it gives CASSLEQGQPQHF. The rearrangement links TRBV5-1 to TRBJ1-5, with D possibly being TRBD1 (5 bases). The CDR3 spans 13 residues. CDR1 SGHRS and CDR2 YFSETQ come from the germline V gene. With 0 bases removed from V and 7 bases from J, the gap between germline ends came to 8 bases.